The 18 T cell receptor beta chains below all came from one sample that was sequenced in a study of PD-1 blockade in classical Hodgkin lymphoma. Only in-frame clones appear in the TCRdb table, and some are missing; sequencing was by immunoSEQ multiplex PCR. The sample includes tens of thousands of clones, under 75% seen only once; the top ten take 2.5% to 3.5%. Each patient experienced a relapse that followed autologous stem cell transplantation, and brentuximab vedotin exposure varied. Sequencing used peripheral blood mononuclear cells (PBMCs), obtained at baseline. These receptors were collected from a human donor with classical Hodgkin lymphoma.

The rearrangement links TRBV7-2 to TRBJ2-3; TRBD1 agrees at 9 bases. The CDR3 extends over 15 amino acids. Germline-derived CDR1 and CDR2 are SGHTA and FQGNSA. Trimming at V came to 0 bases and at J to 4 bases, leaving 2 bases not matched to a gene. CDR3 amino acids: CASSLAGQGADTQYF. The CDR3 nucleotides read TGTGCCAGCAGCTTAGCGGGACAGGGAGCAGATACGCAGTATTTT.

The chain employs TRBV27 and TRBJ1-4, with D possibly TRBD1 on 5 matching bases. V shed 2 bases and J shed 8 bases, with 15 bases lying between them. Germline loops: CDR1 MNHEY, CDR2 SMNVEV (reference sequence). The CDR3 is 15 amino acids. Here the CDR3 reads CASSLVEGRGEKLFF. The CDR3 bases are TGTGCCAGCAGTTTAGTTGAGGGGAGAGGGGAAAAACTGTTTTTT.

The chain uses TRBV5-6 and TRBJ2-7; the D gene is possibly TRBD2 (5 bases). The CDR3 has 13 residues. Per germline, CDR1 SGHDT and CDR2 YYEEEE. V was pared by 0 bases and J by 5 bases, with 9 bases between. The DNA of the CDR3 is TGTGCCAGCAGCTTGGTGGAGGCGGACGAGCAGTACTTC. It codes for CASSLVEADEQYF.

The rearrangement links TRBV19 to TRBJ1-1; no clear D gene. CDR1 and CDR2 (germline): LNHDA, SQIVND (reference sequence). Trimming took off 3 bases at V and 4 bases at J, with 6 bases between the two ends. The CDR3 has 12 residues. This CDR3 reads CASSMPPTEAFF. CDR3 nucleotides: TGTGCCAGTAGTATGCCCCCCACTGAAGCTTTCTTT.

The rearrangement links TRBV30 to TRBJ2-5, with TRBD2 identical over 11 bases. This CDR3 comprises 15 residues. V gave up 2 bases and J gave up 5 bases; unmatched junction bases: 7. Germline lookup yields CDR1 GTSNPN and CDR2 SVGIG (reference sequence). CDR3 sequence reads: CAWSSSGRRRETQYF. Here the CDR3 DNA reads TGTGCCTGGAGTTCTAGCGGGAGGAGGCGGGAGACCCAGTACTTC.

This chain joins TRBV5-1 and TRBJ2-3, with 10 positions matching TRBD2. The V and J ends lost 4 bases and 1 base, in that order; junction bases with no gene match: 15. Germline loops: CDR1 SGHRS, CDR2 YFSETQ. This CDR3 contains 19 residues. The CDR3 spells CASSQIPLAGVIGTDTQYF. Written as DNA, the CDR3 is TGCGCCAGCAGCCAGATTCCCCTAGCGGGGGTCATCGGCACAGATACGCAGTATTTT.

CDR3 in DNA: TGTGCCAGCAGATTACGAAGAGGGTCCCGCTGGAACACTGAAGCTTTCTTT. As protein: CASRLRRGSRWNTEAFF. The V and J genes are TRBV7-2 and TRBJ1-1; D is ambiguous. The CDR3 is 17 residues long. V was clipped by 6 bases and J by 1 base, with 21 bases between them. CDR1 SGHTA and CDR2 FQGNSA come from the germline V gene. The full variable domain, rest sourced from reference TRBV7-2 and TRBJ1-1, is GAGVSQSPSNKVTEKGKDVELRCDPISGHTALYWYRQSLGQGLEFLIYFQGNSAPDKSGLPSDRFSAERTGGSVSTLTIQRTQQEDSAVYLCASRLRRGSRWNTEAFFGQGTRLTVV.

V is TRBV7-2 and J is TRBJ2-3, with a weak D call TRBD2 (7 bases). CDR1 and CDR2 (germline): SGHTA, FQGNSA. V was cut by 2 bases and J by 6 bases, with 18 bases left in between. CDR3 length equals 16 residues. The CDR3 loop reads CASSLRGRGDVDTQYF. In DNA form, the CDR3 reads TGTGCCAGCAGCTTAAGGGGGAGGGGAGACGTCGATACGCAGTATTTT.

This clone is deemed medium-sized. V and J are TRBV2 and TRBJ1-1, with 10 bases fitting TRBD1. The J segment lost 1 base and the V segment lost 4 bases, leaving 12 bases of the junction unmatched. The CDR3 loop spans 18 amino acids. In germline, CDR1 is SNHLY, CDR2 FYNNEI. The CDR3 bases are TGTGCCAGCAGTGGGACTCGCGGGACAGGGGCCAGGAACACTGAAGCTTTCTTT. It translates to CASSGTRGTGARNTEAFF.

The rearrangement joins TRBV2 to TRBJ2-1; D unresolved. This CDR3 is built from 12 residues. Germline loops: CDR1 SNHLY, CDR2 FYNNEI. The V end was cut by 4 bases, the J end by 9 bases, with 10 bases between. The CDR3 sequence: CASSVSYGEQFF. The CDR3 nucleotides are TGTGCCAGCAGTGTCAGCTACGGTGAGCAGTTCTTC.

The genes are TRBV29-1 and TRBJ1-2; D remains ambiguous. Trimming removed 2 bases at V and 4 bases at J, with 8 bases between. CDR3 size: 12 residues. The germline CDR1 and CDR2 sequences are SQVTM and ANQGSEA. The CDR3 DNA reads as TGCAGCGTTGAAAACAGATTCTATGGCTACACCTTC. Translating it yields CSVENRFYGYTF.

This clone was detected a few times. The chain recombines TRBV7-2 with TRBJ1-4, with D uncertain. Germline values: CDR1 SGHTA, CDR2 FQGNSA. V shed 1 base and J shed 2 bases, with 11 bases lying between them. The CDR3 length is 16 residues. CDR3 sequence (DNA): TGTGCCAGCAGCTTAGGAGAGAGATCGACTAATGAAAAACTGTTTTTT. It translates to CASSLGERSTNEKLFF.

In DNA, the CDR3 is TGTGCCAGCAGCGCCATCGGACTGCTCACAGATACGCAGTATTTT. This sequence encodes CASSAIGLLTDTQYF. The chain joins TRBV9 to TRBJ2-3, with D possibly being TRBD2 (5 bases). CDR3 length: 15 residues. V shed 3 bases and J shed 2 bases, with 13 bases lying between them. Germline V CDR1 and CDR2: SGDLS, YYNGEE.

The J gene is TRBJ2-1, the V gene TRBV19; 12 nucleotides match TRBD2. Germline CDR1 LNHDA, CDR2 SQIVND (reference sequence). CDR3 length: 12 amino acids. V shed 6 bases and J 14 bases; nucleotides not matched to a gene: 5. The CDR3 DNA reads TGTGCCAGTAGCCCTAGCGGGGGGGCTGAGTTCTTC. Its translation is CASSPSGGAEFF. Combining the CDR3 with reference TRBV19 and TRBJ2-1 gives the whole variable domain DGGITQSPKYLFRKEGQNVTLSCEQNLNHDAMYWYRQDPGQGLRLIYYSQIVNDFQKGDIAEGYSVSREKKESFPLTVTSAQKNPTAFYLCASSPSGGAEFFGPGTRLTVL.

The chain carries TRBV13 and TRBJ1-1; D gene ambiguous. The V end lost 4 bases, the J end lost 4 bases, and 7 bases lay between the germline ends. Germline V gene data show CDR1 as PRHDT and CDR2 as FYEKMQ (reference sequence). This CDR3 has 12 residues. The CDR3 bases are TGTGCCAGCAGCTCCCTCGGCACTGAAGCTTTCTTT. It specifies CASSSLGTEAFF.

This clone was counted a few times. V gene TRBV4-1 combines with J gene TRBJ1-5, with D uncertain. V dropped 4 bases and J dropped 4 bases, with 17 bases sitting between them. The CDR3 length is 16 residues. The germline CDR1 and CDR2 sequences are MGHRA and YSYEKL. The CDR3 sequence: CASSLTASSRNQPQHF. The CDR3 coding sequence is TGCGCCAGCAGCCTGACGGCGTCCAGCAGGAATCAGCCCCAGCATTTT.

The V and J genes are TRBV7-3 and TRBJ2-3; tentatively, D is TRBD1 (5 bases). The length of the CDR3 is 14 residues. Trimming stripped 5 bases from V and 3 bases from J, with 12 bases between. The germline V gene encodes CDR1 SGHTA and CDR2 FQGTGA. DNA of the CDR3: TGTGCCAGCAGCCCAAGACAGCTAACAGATACGCAGTATTTT. It yields the protein CASSPRQLTDTQYF. The variable domain in full, completed from reference TRBV7-3 and TRBJ2-3, reads GAGVSQTPSNKVTEKGKYVELRCDPISGHTALYWYRQSLGQGPEFLIYFQGTGAADDSGLPNDRFFAVRPEGSVSTLKIQRTERGDSAVYLCASSPRQLTDTQYFGPGTRLTVL.

V is TRBV5-6 and J is TRBJ2-1, with 14 bases that match TRBD2. Germline CDR1 reads SGHDT; CDR2 reads YYEEEE. The CDR3 length is 15 residues. The J segment lost 9 bases and the V segment lost 4 bases, leaving 6 bases of the junction unmatched. The CDR3 sequence is CASSAGLAGVSEQFF. Written as DNA, the CDR3 is TGTGCCAGCAGCGCGGGACTAGCGGGAGTTAGTGAGCAGTTCTTC.